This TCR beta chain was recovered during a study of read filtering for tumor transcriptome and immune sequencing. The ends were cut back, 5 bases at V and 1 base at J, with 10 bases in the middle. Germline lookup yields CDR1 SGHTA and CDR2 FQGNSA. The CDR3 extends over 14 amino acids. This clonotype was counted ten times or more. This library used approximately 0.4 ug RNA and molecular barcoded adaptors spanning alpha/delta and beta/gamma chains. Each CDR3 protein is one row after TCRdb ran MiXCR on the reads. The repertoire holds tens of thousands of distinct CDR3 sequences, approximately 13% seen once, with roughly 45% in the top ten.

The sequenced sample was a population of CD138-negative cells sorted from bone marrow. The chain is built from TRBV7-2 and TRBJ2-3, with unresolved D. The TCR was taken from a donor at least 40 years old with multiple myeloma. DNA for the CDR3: TGTGCCAGCAGCCGATTGGGCCGCACAGATACGCAGTATTTT. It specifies CASSRLGRTDTQYF.